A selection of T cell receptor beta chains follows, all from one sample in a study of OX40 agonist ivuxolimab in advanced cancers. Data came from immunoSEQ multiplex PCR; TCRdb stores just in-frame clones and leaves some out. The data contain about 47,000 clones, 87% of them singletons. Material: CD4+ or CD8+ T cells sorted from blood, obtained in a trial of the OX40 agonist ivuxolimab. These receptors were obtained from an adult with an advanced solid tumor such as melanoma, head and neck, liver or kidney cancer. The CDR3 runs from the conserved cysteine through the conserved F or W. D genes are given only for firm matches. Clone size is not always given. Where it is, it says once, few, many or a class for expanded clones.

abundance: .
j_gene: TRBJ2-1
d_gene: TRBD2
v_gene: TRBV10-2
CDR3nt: TGCGCCAGCAGTCGTAGCGGGAGGGCCAAGCCTCAGTTCTTC
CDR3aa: CASSRSGRAKPQFF

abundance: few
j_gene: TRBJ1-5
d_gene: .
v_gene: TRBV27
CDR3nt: TGTGCCAGCAGTTTAAGGGGGGCGTTTCAGCCCCAGCATTTT
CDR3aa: CASSLRGAFQPQHF

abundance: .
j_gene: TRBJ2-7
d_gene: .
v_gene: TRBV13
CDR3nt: TGTGCCAGCAGTGATAGATCCTACGAGCAGTACTTC
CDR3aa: CASSDRSYEQYF

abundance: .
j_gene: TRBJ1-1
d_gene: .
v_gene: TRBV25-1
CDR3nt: TGTGCCAGCAGTGAGACACTGAACACTGAAGCTTTCTTT
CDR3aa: CASSETLNTEAFF

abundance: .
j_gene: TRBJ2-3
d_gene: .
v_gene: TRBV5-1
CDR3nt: TGCGCCAGCAGCTTGGTTCCGCCGACAGATACGCAGTATTTT
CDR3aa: CASSLVPPTDTQYF

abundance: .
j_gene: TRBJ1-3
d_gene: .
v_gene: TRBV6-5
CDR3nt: TGTGCCAGCAGTTACGATCAGCACTCTGGAAACACCATATATTTT
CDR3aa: CASSYDQHSGNTIYF

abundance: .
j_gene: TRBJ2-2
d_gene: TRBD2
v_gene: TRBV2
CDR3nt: TGTGCCAGCAGGGCCGGACTAGCGGGAGGGGTCGGGGAGCTGTTTTTT
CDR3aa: CASRAGLAGGVGELFF

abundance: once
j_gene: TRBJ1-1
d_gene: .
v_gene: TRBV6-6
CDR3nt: TGTGCCAGCAGTAGATCACGGAACACTGAAGCTTTCTTT
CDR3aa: CASSRSRNTEAFF

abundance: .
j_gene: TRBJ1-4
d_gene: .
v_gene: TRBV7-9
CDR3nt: TGTGCCAGCAGCCCCGGAGAAAAACTGTTTTTT
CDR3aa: CASSPGEKLFF

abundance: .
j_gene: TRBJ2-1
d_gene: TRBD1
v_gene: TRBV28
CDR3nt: TGTGCCAGCAGTTTACCCCGCGGACAGGGTACCCGTAATGAGCAGTTCTTC
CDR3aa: CASSLPRGQGTRNEQFF

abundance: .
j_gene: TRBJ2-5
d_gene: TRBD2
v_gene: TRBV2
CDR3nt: TGTGCCAGCAGTGACCGGCGGGAGGCTGAGACCCAGTACTTC
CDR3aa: CASSDRREAETQYF

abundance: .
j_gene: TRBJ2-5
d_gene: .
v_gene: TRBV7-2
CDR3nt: TGTGCCAGCAGCTTATCCCCGGGGGAGACCCAGTACTTC
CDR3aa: CASSLSPGETQYF

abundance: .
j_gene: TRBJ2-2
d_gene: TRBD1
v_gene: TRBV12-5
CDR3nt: TGTGCTAGTGGGGCCGACAGGGTCCAGAACACCGGGGAGCTGTTTTTT
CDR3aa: CASGADRVQNTGELFF

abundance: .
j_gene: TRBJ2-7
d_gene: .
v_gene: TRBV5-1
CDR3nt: TGCGCCAGCAGCTTGACGGGGGCCCCCTACGAGCAGTACTTC
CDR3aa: CASSLTGAPYEQYF

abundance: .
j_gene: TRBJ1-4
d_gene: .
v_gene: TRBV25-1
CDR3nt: TGTGCCAGCAGGTGGGGGGGCCCAGGTGAAAAACTGTTTTTT
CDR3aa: CASRWGGPGEKLFF

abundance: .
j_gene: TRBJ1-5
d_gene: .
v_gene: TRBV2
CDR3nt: TGTGCCAGCAGACCCCAGGGAGGCAATCAGCCCCAGCATTTT
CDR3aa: CASRPQGGNQPQHF

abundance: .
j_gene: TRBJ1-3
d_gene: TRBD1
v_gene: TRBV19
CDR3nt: TGTGCCAGTAGCCCGGGACAGGGACTCTCTGGAAACACCATATATTTT
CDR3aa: CASSPGQGLSGNTIYF

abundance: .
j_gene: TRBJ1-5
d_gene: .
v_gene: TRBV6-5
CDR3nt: TGTGCCTGTAGACAGATCCATAGCAATCAGCCCCAGCATTTT
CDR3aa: CACRQIHSNQPQHF

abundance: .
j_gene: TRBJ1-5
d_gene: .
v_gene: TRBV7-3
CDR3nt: TGTGCCAGCAGCCCCCGACTAGGGGGGCTGGGTCAGCCCCAGCATTTT
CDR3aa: CASSPRLGGLGQPQHF

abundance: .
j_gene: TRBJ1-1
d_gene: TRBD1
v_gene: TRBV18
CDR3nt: TGTGCCAGCTCATCCGACAGGGCAGGAGCTTTCTTT
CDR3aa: CASSSDRAGAFF

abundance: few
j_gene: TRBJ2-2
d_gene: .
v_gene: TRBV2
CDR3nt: TGTGCCAGCCAAGGGACCGGGGAGCTGTTTTTT
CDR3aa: CASQGTGELFF

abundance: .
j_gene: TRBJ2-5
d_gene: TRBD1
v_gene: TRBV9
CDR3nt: TGTGCCAGCAGCGGCGGACAGGGTAAAGAGACCCAGTACTTC
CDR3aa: CASSGGQGKETQYF

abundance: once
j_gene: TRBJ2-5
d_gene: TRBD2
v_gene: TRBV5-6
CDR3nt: TGTGCCAGCAGCTTGGCTTGGGCCGGACTAGCGGGAGCCGAGACCCAGTACTTC
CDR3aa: CASSLAWAGLAGAETQYF